The present T cell receptor (beta chain) was sequenced within a study of T cell responses to AZD1222 COVID-19 vaccine. With 4 bases clipped from V and 1 base from J, the junction kept 11 bases outside the gene matches. CDR1 is LGHDT, CDR2 YNNKEL, per germline (reference sequence). This CDR3 comprises 18 residues. The data were produced by immunoSEQ multiplex PCR, yet TCRdb's version contains in-frame clones alone and is incomplete. The table records roughly 120,000 clones, about 86% of them present only once. The chain links TRBV3-1 (or the pseudogene TRBV3-2) to TRBJ1-5; 9 nucleotides agree with TRBD1. The source of this sequence is an adult who received the AZD1222 COVID-19 vaccine. Sequenced here: peripheral blood, sampled 28 days after the second AZD1222 dose. For the CDR3, the DNA is TGTGCCAGCAGCCCCGGGACAGGGTTGTTCGGGAGCAATCAGCCCCAGCATTTT. Translation: CASSPGTGLFGSNQPQHF.